The 19 T cell receptor beta chains below all came from one sample that was sequenced in a study of blood T cells in healthy people across ages. Using a J-beta primer mix together with a sample-barcoded 5' primer, a second PCR was run for roughly 7 to 12 cycles. TCRdb processed the 5' RACE reads anew with MiXCR; each CDR3 protein has one entry. The table has 1.5 million to 1.9 million distinct CDR3 sequences, 42% seen once; the top ten hold around 4%. Specimen: blood. The receptors originated from a woman between 18 and 29 years old in good health.

This clonotype was observed a few times. The J gene is TRBJ1-1, the V gene TRBV3-1, with a possible D match to TRBD1 (5 bases). V shed 2 bases and J shed 5 bases, with 6 bases lying between them. There are 12 residues in the CDR3. CDR1 is LGHDT and CDR2 is YNNKEL in the germline V gene (reference sequence). The CDR3 DNA reads TGTGCCAGCAGCCAACCAGGGACTGAAGCTTTCTTT. Protein product: CASSQPGTEAFF.

This clonotype was seen a few times. This chain uses TRBV9 with TRBJ2-2; no clear D. Germline CDR1 is SGDLS and CDR2 is YYNGEE. The CDR3 is made up of 13 amino acids. The V end lost 0 bases, the J end lost 6 bases, and 6 bases lay between the germline ends. The CDR3 is CASSVVGPGELFF. As DNA, the CDR3 is TGTGCCAGCAGCGTAGTTGGGCCCGGGGAGCTGTTTTTT.

The chain combines TRBV3-1 with TRBJ2-4, with D possibly matching TRBD2 (5 bases). The CDR3 loop spans 15 amino acids. The ends were cut back, 6 bases at V and 0 bases at J, with 12 bases in the middle. The germline V gene encodes CDR1 LGHDT and CDR2 YNNKEL (reference sequence). CDR3 nucleotide sequence: TGTGCCAGCAGTCCCATGGCGGGAGCCAAAAACATTCAGTACTTC. Its protein product is CASSPMAGAKNIQYF.

The chain recombines TRBV6-6 with TRBJ2-1; D gene unclear. CDR1 and CDR2 (germline): MNHNY, SVGAGI (reference sequence). The CDR3 is 12 residues long. V lost 8 bases and J lost 14, with 19 bases in between. DNA for the CDR3: TGTGCCAGCTCCCAAGGCCGGCTAGTGGAGTTCTTC. It codes for CASSQGRLVEFF.

In this sample, this clonotype turned up a few times. The CDR3 spells CASGLPPSREQYF. CDR3 DNA sequence: TGTGCTAGTGGTTTGCCGCCCAGTCGGGAGCAGTACTTC. V gene TRBV12-5 combines with J gene TRBJ2-5; D is possibly TRBD2 (6 bases). Per germline, CDR1 LGHNT and CDR2 FRNRAP. The CDR3 is made up of 13 amino acids. V was cut by 2 bases and J by 11 bases, with 15 bases left in between.

This clonotype came up a few times. The rearrangement uses TRBV29-1 and TRBJ2-5; D is ambiguous. Trimming took off 2 bases at V and 6 bases at J, with 10 bases between the two ends. The CDR3 is 12 amino acids. Germline CDR1 is SQVTM and CDR2 is ANQGSEA. The CDR3 spells CSVENEWKTQYF. CDR3 bases: TGCAGCGTTGAAAATGAGTGGAAGACCCAGTACTTC. The full variable domain, its missing parts supplied by reference TRBV29-1 and TRBJ2-5, is SAVISQKPSRDICQRGTSLTIQCQVDSQVTMMFWYRQQPGQSLTLIATANQGSEATYESGFVIDKFPISRPNLTFSTLTVSNMSPEDSSIYLCSVENEWKTQYFGPGTRLLVL.

CDR3 in DNA: TGTGCCATCAGTGCCGGTCGGGCGGTAACCTACGAGCAGTACTTC. This sequence encodes CAISAGRAVTYEQYF. The chain links TRBV10-3 to TRBJ2-7; D remains unclear. The CDR3 sequence is 15 residues long. V gave up 4 bases and J gave up 2 bases, with 15 bases separating them. The germline CDR1 and CDR2 sequences are ENHRY and SYGVKD.

The chain is built from TRBV13 and TRBJ2-3, with no clear D. The CDR3 spans 14 residues. CDR1 is PRHDT, CDR2 FYEKMQ, per germline (reference sequence). V dropped 7 bases and J dropped 1 base, with 12 bases sitting between them. CDR3 protein: CASNPRPGTDTQYF. The CDR3 nucleotides are TGTGCCAGCAACCCCCGTCCAGGCACAGATACGCAGTATTTT.

This clonotype occurred a few times. The chain combines TRBV13 with TRBJ2-3, with 13 bases fitting TRBD2. After removal of 2 bases from V and 2 bases from J, the junction contained 10 bases not matched to a gene. The CDR3 loop spans 19 amino acids. CDR1 and CDR2 (germline): PRHDT, FYEKMQ (reference sequence). This chain's CDR3 is CASSLPRLAGGRNTDTQYF. CDR3 nucleotide sequence: TGTGCCAGCAGCTTACCCCGACTAGCGGGGGGACGAAACACAGATACGCAGTATTTT.

This chain joins TRBV7-9 and TRBJ2-1, with TRBD1 matching 10 bases. V lost 4 bases to trimming and J lost 3 bases; unmatched junction nucleotides: 9. This CDR3 spans 17 amino acids. The germline V gene encodes CDR1 SEHNR and CDR2 FQNEAQ (reference sequence). CDR3 bases: TGTGCCAGCAGCTCATCCGGGACAGGGGAAGTCTACAATGAGCAGTTCTTC. Translating it yields CASSSSGTGEVYNEQFF.

The chain couples TRBV18 to TRBJ1-2; no firm D call. Trimming removed 0 bases at V and 6 bases at J, with 14 bases between. There are 15 residues in the CDR3. Germline CDR1 reads KGHSH; CDR2 reads LQKENI. The CDR3: CASSPPWLASDGYTF. In DNA, the CDR3 is TGTGCCAGCTCACCACCCTGGTTAGCTTCCGATGGCTACACCTTC.

The chain joins TRBV20-1 to TRBJ1-1, with TRBD1 identical over 8 bases. This CDR3 is 18 amino acids long. V gave up 4 bases and J gave up 5 bases; unmatched junction bases: 21. The germline V gene encodes CDR1 DFQATT and CDR2 SNEGSKA (reference sequence). CDR3 residues: CSATVVGTGTGFPTEAFF. As DNA, the CDR3 is TGCAGTGCTACAGTCGTAGGTACCGGGACAGGTTTTCCGACTGAAGCTTTCTTT.

Comments on this clonotype: It may be a read error: a sequence one base away is much more abundant. The rearrangement uses TRBV5-1 and TRBJ2-5, with TRBD1 matching 11 bases. The CDR3 contains 15 residues. V shed 3 bases and J 4 bases; nucleotides not matched to a gene: 5. Germline V gene data show CDR1 as SGHRS and CDR2 as YFSETQ. CDR3 in DNA: TGCGCCAGCAGCTGGGCCGGGACAGGGGGAGAGACCCAGTACTTC. Residues: CASSWAGTGGETQYF.

Turning to this clonotype: The junction does not match germline at one end; this may be a read error. The J gene is TRBJ2-3, the V gene TRBV20-1; TRBD2 agrees at 8 bases. The CDR3 contains 17 residues. Germline CDR1 and CDR2: DFQATT and SNEGSKA (reference sequence). CDR3 residues: CSVRDRLVGGATDTQYF. Here the CDR3 DNA reads TGCAGTGTTAGAGATAGACTTGTCGGGGGGGCCACAGATACGCAGTATTTT.

The chain links TRBV29-1 to TRBJ1-2, with D perhaps matching TRBD1 (6 bases). CDR3 length: 13 residues. V was trimmed by 5 bases and J by 7 bases, leaving 17 bases between them. Germline V gives CDR1 SQVTM, CDR2 ANQGSEA. The CDR3 protein is CSVTGLDQRGYTF. For the CDR3, the DNA is TGCAGCGTTACAGGGCTTGATCAGCGTGGCTACACCTTC.

There are a few counts of this clonotype. V gene TRBV5-1 combines with J gene TRBJ2-1; the D gene is possibly TRBD2 (5 bases). Germline V gives CDR1 SGHRS, CDR2 YFSETQ. This CDR3 is 13 amino acids long. V was shortened by 3 bases and J by 4 bases, with 8 bases between the two germline ends. CDR3 DNA: TGCGCCAGCAGCTGGGGAGAGTACAATGAGCAGTTCTTC. This translates into CASSWGEYNEQFF.

This chain connects TRBV25-1 to TRBJ2-1; D is uncertain. This CDR3 comprises 15 residues. Trimming left V 2 bases short and J 8 bases short, with 16 bases between. The germline gives CDR1 MGHDK, CDR2 SYGVNS. DNA for the CDR3: TGTGCCAGCAGTGAAGTCGAGACCTGGGCTCATGAGCAGTTCTTC. The encoded protein is CASSEVETWAHEQFF.

This rearrangement joins TRBV2 to TRBJ2-3; a possible D gene is TRBD2 (6 bases). This CDR3 spans 12 amino acids. The V gene lost 0 bases and the J gene lost 8 bases, with 6 bases spanning the gap. CDR1 is SNHLY and CDR2 is FYNNEI in the germline V gene. The CDR3 nucleotides read TGTGCCAGCAGTGAAGCGGGGGGTACGCAGTATTTT. Protein sequence: CASSEAGGTQYF. Full variable domain (missing parts from reference TRBV2 and TRBJ2-3): EPEVTQTPSHQVTQMGQEVILRCVPISNHLYFYWYRQILGQKVEFLVSFYNNEISEKSEIFDDQFSVERPDGSNFTLKIRSTKLEDSAMYFCASSEAGGTQYFGPGTRLTVL.

Turning to this clonotype: Given a much more abundant clone one base away, this may be a read error. The V gene is TRBV9, the J gene TRBJ2-1, with a weak D call TRBD1 (5 bases). Germline CDR1 SGDLS, CDR2 YYNGEE. This CDR3 has 11 residues. The V end lost 4 bases, the J end lost 9 bases, and 8 bases lay between the germline ends. The CDR3 loop is CASSLQAEQFF. The CDR3 DNA is TGTGCCAGCAGCTTACAGGCTGAGCAGTTCTTC.